This T cell receptor (beta chain) was documented in a study of breast tumors, draining lymph nodes, adjacent tissues. Study-level results: Tumor and nontumor repertoires were significantly more similar in luminal-like than in basal-like breast cancer. The data were judged consistent with most tumor T cells coming from lymph node and expanding in tumor. Tumor repertoires ranked between lymph nodes and nontumor tissue in diversity, with V and J gene preferences.

Germline V gives CDR1 MNHEY, CDR2 SVGAGI. The CDR3 totals 13 residues. V dropped 5 bases and J dropped 9 bases, with 17 bases sitting between them. TCRdb fed the multiplex PCR reads into MiXCR, producing one record per CDR3 protein. The table lists roughly 260,000 distinct CDR3 sequences, roughly 30% of them singletons. Samples came from axillary lymph nodes draining the breast cancer. In regard to this clonotype: The target antigen is unknown.

The clonotype comes from a female donor with breast cancer. Some clones in this sample may be carry-over from other donors' samples. The rearrangement links TRBV6-5 to TRBJ2-7; D is undetermined. Sequenced sample: axillary lymph node tissue. For the CDR3, the DNA is TGTGCCAGCAGTGCGGACGTAGTCTCCGGGCAGTACTTC. Protein product: CASSADVVSGQYF.